What follows describes a single T cell receptor beta chain. Its cognate antigen is unknown. CDR3-region Arm-PCR and iRepertoire HTBI primers produced the TCR beta libraries. TCRdb ran MiXCR on the multiplex PCR reads and lists one entry per CDR3 protein. Counted here are around 450,000 distinct CDR3 sequences, 20% to 25% occurring once; the ten biggest clones make up roughly 7%. The entry originates in a study of regulatory T cells in long-lasting Graves disease. Study-wide results and caveats: Segments TRBV28, TRBJ1-2 and TRBJ2-5 showed preferential usage in persistent disease. Few sampled subjects may have lowered accuracy. Whereas 900 to 1,000 public clonotypes were shared by new patients, persistent patients shared more, at some 2,500.

Germline V gene lookup returns CDR1 SEHNR and CDR2 FQNEAQ (reference sequence). V dropped 6 bases and J dropped 4 bases, with 7 bases sitting between them. The CDR3 has 12 amino acids. Sample time point: persistent/refractory GD, antithyroid drugs over 5 years with positive TRAb. From RNA extracted from PBMCs, the TCR library was made. The sequence derives from a female donor with Graves disease. The source was peripheral blood mononuclear cells (PBMCs), collected when the disease was refractory, from a patient treated with antithyroid drugs. The V gene is TRBV7-9, the J gene TRBJ2-1; D gene uncertain. The CDR3 region is CASRLRYNEQFF. DNA of the CDR3: TGTGCCAGCAGGCTGAGATACAATGAGCAGTTCTTC.